Listed below are T cell receptor beta chains from one sample, sequenced in a study of T cell changes during pregnancy in multiple sclerosis. Profiled with immunoSEQ multiplex PCR; TCRdb holds only in-frame clones, not every one. The sample consists of approximately 49,000 clones, nearly 90% of them appearing once. The sample was peripheral blood, taken after pregnancy. These receptors were taken from a female donor in good health, enrolled as a control in a pregnancy study. The CDR3 runs from the conserved cysteine through the conserved F or W. Each record gives: clone size, J gene, V gene, D gene, CDR3 protein, CDR3 DNA. The D gene is left open where the match is weak. Expanded clones get a size class; other rows say once, few or many, or leave the size out.

clone_size: -
j_call: TRBJ1-1
v_call: TRBV5-6
d_call: TRBD1
cdr3_aa: CASSLTGGRAFF
cdr3_nt: TGTGCCAGCAGCTTGACAGGGGGCAGAGCTTTCTTT

clone_size: -
j_call: TRBJ2-4
v_call: TRBV7-8
d_call: TRBD1
cdr3_aa: CASSPAPALQGARQRAKNIQYF
cdr3_nt: TGTGCCAGCAGCCCCGCCCCAGCGCTACAGGGGGCGAGGCAGAGAGCCAAAAACATTCAGTACTTC

clone_size: -
j_call: TRBJ2-7
v_call: TRBV9
d_call: TRBD1
cdr3_aa: CASSKDQGVYEQYF
cdr3_nt: TGTGCCAGCAGCAAAGACCAGGGGGTGTACGAGCAGTACTTC

clone_size: -
j_call: TRBJ2-3
v_call: TRBV9
d_call: -
cdr3_aa: CASSVDGGASLITQYF
cdr3_nt: TGTGCCAGCAGCGTAGATGGGGGGGCATCTTTAATTACGCAGTATTTT

clone_size: -
j_call: TRBJ2-5
v_call: TRBV7-2
d_call: -
cdr3_aa: CASSLPQGMTQYF
cdr3_nt: TGTGCCAGCAGCCTACCACAGGGTATGACCCAGTACTTC

clone_size: few
j_call: TRBJ2-1
v_call: TRBV14
d_call: -
cdr3_aa: CASSQTGDREQFF
cdr3_nt: TGTGCCAGCAGCCAGACAGGAGATCGTGAGCAGTTCTTC

clone_size: once
j_call: TRBJ1-5
v_call: TRBV28
d_call: -
cdr3_aa: CASNSAGTGGEPQHF
cdr3_nt: TGTGCCAGCAATTCCGCCGGCACGGGGGGCGAGCCCCAGCATTTT

clone_size: -
j_call: TRBJ1-2
v_call: TRBV19
d_call: -
cdr3_aa: CASSINFNYGYTF
cdr3_nt: TGTGCCAGTAGTATAAACTTCAACTATGGCTACACCTTC

clone_size: -
j_call: TRBJ1-5
v_call: TRBV6-6
d_call: TRBD1
cdr3_aa: CASSRPDRQGEPQHF
cdr3_nt: TGTGCCAGCAGTCGACCGGATCGACAGGGTGAACCCCAGCATTTT

clone_size: -
j_call: TRBJ2-1
v_call: TRBV7-3
d_call: -
cdr3_aa: CASSPQDSYNEQFF
cdr3_nt: TGTGCCAGCAGCCCCCAGGACAGCTACAATGAGCAGTTCTTC

clone_size: -
j_call: TRBJ1-4
v_call: TRBV29-1
d_call: -
cdr3_aa: CSVGPLGGNEKLFF
cdr3_nt: TGCAGCGTGGGGCCCCTGGGGGGTAATGAAAAACTGTTTTTT

clone_size: -
j_call: TRBJ2-5
v_call: TRBV30
d_call: TRBD2
cdr3_aa: CALGDYSRRGGWETQYF
cdr3_nt: TGTGCCTTGGGCGACTATAGTCGGAGGGGAGGGTGGGAGACCCAGTACTTC

clone_size: -
j_call: TRBJ1-2
v_call: TRBV7-3
d_call: TRBD1
cdr3_aa: CASSRNGRGPNYGYTF
cdr3_nt: TGTGCCAGCAGCCGAAACGGCAGGGGGCCGAACTATGGCTACACCTTC

clone_size: -
j_call: TRBJ1-1
v_call: TRBV18
d_call: TRBD1
cdr3_aa: CASSQTGELRRNTEAFF
cdr3_nt: TGTGCCAGCTCACAGACAGGGGAACTACGGCGGAACACTGAAGCTTTCTTT

clone_size: -
j_call: TRBJ1-2
v_call: TRBV9
d_call: TRBD1
cdr3_aa: CASSAGTGLSNYGYTF
cdr3_nt: TGTGCCAGCAGCGCAGGGACAGGGCTTTCGAACTATGGCTACACCTTC

clone_size: once
j_call: TRBJ2-2
v_call: TRBV23-1
d_call: -
cdr3_aa: CALMDRNTGELFF
cdr3_nt: TGCGCCCTAATGGACAGGAACACCGGGGAGCTGTTTTTT

clone_size: -
j_call: TRBJ2-3
v_call: TRBV2
d_call: TRBD2
cdr3_aa: CASRALAGLSTDTQYF
cdr3_nt: TGTGCCAGCAGAGCCTTAGCGGGGCTTAGCACAGATACGCAGTATTTT

clone_size: -
j_call: TRBJ2-6
v_call: TRBV6-4
d_call: TRBD2
cdr3_aa: CASSDRGDSGANVLTF
cdr3_nt: TGTGCCAGCAGTGACCGGGGGGACTCTGGGGCCAACGTCCTGACTTTC

clone_size: once
j_call: TRBJ1-4
v_call: TRBV9
d_call: TRBD1
cdr3_aa: CASSGTGKNEKLFF
cdr3_nt: TGTGCCAGCAGCGGGACAGGGAAGAATGAAAAACTGTTTTTT

clone_size: -
j_call: TRBJ1-1
v_call: TRBV28
d_call: -
cdr3_aa: CASSLRVSGNTEAFF
cdr3_nt: TGTGCCAGCAGTTTACGGGTCAGTGGGAACACTGAAGCTTTCTTT

clone_size: -
j_call: TRBJ1-6
v_call: TRBV7-9
d_call: -
cdr3_aa: CASSTAGETHNSPLHF
cdr3_nt: TGTGCCAGCAGCACCGCAGGGGAAACCCATAATTCACCCCTCCACTTT

clone_size: -
j_call: TRBJ2-1
v_call: TRBV7-3
d_call: -
cdr3_aa: CASSPPGSRLNEQFF
cdr3_nt: TGTGCCAGCAGCCCCCCGGGGTCCCGCCTGAATGAGCAGTTCTTC

clone_size: -
j_call: TRBJ2-7
v_call: TRBV27
d_call: TRBD1
cdr3_aa: CASSAGTGAYEQYF
cdr3_nt: TGTGCCAGCAGCGCCGGGACAGGGGCCTACGAGCAGTACTTC

clone_size: -
j_call: TRBJ2-1
v_call: TRBV19
d_call: -
cdr3_aa: CASSRLDNEQFF
cdr3_nt: TGTGCCAGTAGTAGGTTAGACAATGAGCAGTTCTTC

clone_size: -
j_call: TRBJ2-2
v_call: TRBV18
d_call: TRBD1
cdr3_aa: CASSTRTGTTGELFF
cdr3_nt: TGTGCCAGCTCAACCCGGACAGGGACCACCGGGGAGCTGTTTTTT

clone_size: -
j_call: TRBJ2-1
v_call: TRBV19
d_call: TRBD2
cdr3_aa: CASSSLAGGKYEQFF
cdr3_nt: TGTGCCAGTAGTTCTCTAGCGGGAGGGAAGTATGAGCAGTTCTTC

clone_size: -
j_call: TRBJ1-4
v_call: TRBV6-6
d_call: -
cdr3_aa: CASSIRQDREKLFF
cdr3_nt: TGTGCCAGCAGTATCCGACAGGACAGAGAAAAACTGTTTTTT

clone_size: -
j_call: TRBJ2-5
v_call: TRBV7-9
d_call: TRBD2
cdr3_aa: CASSSPGLAGKETQYF
cdr3_nt: TGTGCCAGCAGCTCCCCGGGACTAGCGGGGAAAGAGACCCAGTACTTC

clone_size: once
j_call: TRBJ1-2
v_call: TRBV4-1
d_call: -
cdr3_aa: CASSQVGRSYGYTF
cdr3_nt: TGCGCCAGCAGCCAAGTGGGCAGGTCCTATGGCTACACCTTC

clone_size: -
j_call: TRBJ1-3
v_call: TRBV29-1
d_call: TRBD1
cdr3_aa: CSAQTGGAGNTIYF
cdr3_nt: TGCAGCGCCCAGACAGGGGGCGCTGGAAACACCATATATTTT

clone_size: -
j_call: TRBJ2-2
v_call: TRBV27
d_call: -
cdr3_aa: CASSLLGGPNTGELFF
cdr3_nt: TGTGCCAGCAGTTTACTCGGGGGTCCCAACACCGGGGAGCTGTTTTTT

clone_size: -
j_call: TRBJ1-1
v_call: TRBV7-9
d_call: -
cdr3_aa: CASSPSLGNTEAFF
cdr3_nt: TGTGCCAGCAGCCCCAGCCTAGGGAACACTGAAGCTTTCTTT

clone_size: -
j_call: TRBJ2-7
v_call: TRBV11-2
d_call: TRBD2
cdr3_aa: CASSLDGEGPYEQYF
cdr3_nt: TGTGCCAGCAGCTTAGACGGGGAGGGTCCCTACGAGCAGTACTTC

clone_size: -
j_call: TRBJ2-6
v_call: TRBV5-8
d_call: -
cdr3_aa: CASTLVDPGSPLTGANVLTF
cdr3_nt: TGTGCCAGCACCTTGGTGGACCCGGGGTCACCCTTAACTGGGGCCAACGTCCTGACTTTC

clone_size: -
j_call: TRBJ1-1
v_call: TRBV18
d_call: TRBD1
cdr3_aa: CASSPTTGGNEAFF
cdr3_nt: TGTGCCAGCTCACCAACGACAGGGGGGAATGAAGCTTTCTTT

clone_size: -
j_call: TRBJ2-3
v_call: TRBV9
d_call: TRBD1
cdr3_aa: CASSPGTGTDTQYF
cdr3_nt: TGTGCCAGCAGTCCGGGGACAGGGACAGATACGCAGTATTTT

clone_size: -
j_call: TRBJ2-5
v_call: TRBV2
d_call: TRBD1
cdr3_aa: CASSADRGYGETQYF
cdr3_nt: TGTGCCAGCAGCGCCGACAGGGGTTATGGAGAGACCCAGTACTTC

clone_size: -
j_call: TRBJ2-7
v_call: TRBV5-6
d_call: -
cdr3_aa: CASSRQSLRAQYF
cdr3_nt: TGTGCCAGCAGCCGACAGTCCCTACGAGCGCAGTACTTC

clone_size: -
j_call: TRBJ1-1
v_call: TRBV5-6
d_call: TRBD1
cdr3_aa: CASRLQGWVNTEAFF
cdr3_nt: TGTGCCAGCAGACTACAGGGGTGGGTGAACACTGAAGCTTTCTTT

clone_size: -
j_call: TRBJ1-2
v_call: TRBV21-1
d_call: -
cdr3_aa: CASRIRQGPPYGYTF
cdr3_nt: TGTGCCAGCCGCATTCGACAGGGCCCTCCCTATGGCTACACCTTC

clone_size: -
j_call: TRBJ1-2
v_call: TRBV7-9
d_call: -
cdr3_aa: CASSNTSPGRDGYTF
cdr3_nt: TGTGCCAGCAGCAACACCTCCCCTGGGAGGGATGGCTACACCTTC

clone_size: -
j_call: TRBJ1-4
v_call: TRBV2
d_call: TRBD1
cdr3_aa: CASDRVTREKLFF
cdr3_nt: TGTGCCAGCGACAGGGTTACGAGGGAAAAACTGTTTTTT

clone_size: -
j_call: TRBJ2-7
v_call: TRBV5-4
d_call: TRBD2
cdr3_aa: CASSPGLADSYEQYF
cdr3_nt: TGTGCCAGCAGCCCCGGGCTAGCGGATTCCTACGAGCAGTACTTC

clone_size: -
j_call: TRBJ2-1
v_call: TRBV6-1
d_call: -
cdr3_aa: CASSETLGVHNEQFF
cdr3_nt: TGTGCCAGCAGTGAAACCTTGGGAGTCCACAATGAGCAGTTCTTC

clone_size: -
j_call: TRBJ2-3
v_call: TRBV11-2
d_call: -
cdr3_aa: CASSSRGGGPSTDTQYF
cdr3_nt: TGTGCCAGCAGCTCAAGAGGTGGGGGCCCTAGCACAGATACGCAGTATTTT

clone_size: once
j_call: TRBJ1-2
v_call: TRBV19
d_call: TRBD1
cdr3_aa: CASSLTFDRAGINTF
cdr3_nt: TGTGCCAGTAGTTTGACCTTTGACAGGGCTGGTATCAACACCTTC

clone_size: few
j_call: TRBJ1-1
v_call: TRBV14
d_call: -
cdr3_aa: CASSQTTNTEAFF
cdr3_nt: TGTGCCAGCAGTCAGACAACGAACACTGAAGCTTTCTTT

clone_size: -
j_call: TRBJ2-2
v_call: TRBV5-5
d_call: -
cdr3_aa: CASSLQGRMDTGELFF
cdr3_nt: TGTGCCAGCAGTTTACAGGGGAGGATGGACACCGGGGAGCTGTTTTTT